This entry features one T cell receptor (beta chain) sequence. No antigen is known for it. This CDR3 is built from 16 residues. This entry belongs to a study of shared clonotypes between healthy human individuals. Overall study: The plates for each donor numbered three CD4 naive, three CD4 memory, two CD8 naive and one CD8 memory. Points from the study as a whole: Several donors had 4% to 6.5% of their naive CD4 clonotypes in common.

Replicate PCRs from sorted subsets contained about 200 ng DNA, which is around 30,000 T cell genomes. Measured with immunoSEQ multiplex PCR; TCRdb has only the in-frame clones, and not every one. The profile shows roughly 2 million clones, about 95% of them singletons. CD45RO-negative CD8 cells positively selected for CCR7 made up the naive population, which excluded terminally differentiated effector memory CD45RA+ cells. Donors, without exception, were Caucasian adults residing in Nashville, Tennessee. This chain links TRBV1 with TRBJ2-7; the table calls TRBD2, which could not be checked here. TRBV1 is designated a pseudogene. The sequence was obtained from a man aged 18 to 35 in good health. Sequenced sample: naive CD8+ T cells sorted from blood. The CDR3 nucleotides are TGCACCAGCAGCCAAGATGAGGCCCGCTACTCCTACGAGCAGTACTTC. Protein: CTSSQDEARYSYEQYF.